This entry describes one T cell receptor (beta chain). CDR3 length equals 12 residues. The germline V and J ends were trimmed by 2 bases and 10 bases, with 14 bases remaining between them. Germline V gene sequence: CDR1 SQVTM, CDR2 ANQGSEA. Patients were ruled out by autoimmune disease history or systemic immunosuppression. Only in-frame clones appear in the TCRdb table, and some are missing; sequencing was by immunoSEQ multiplex PCR. Seen here are approximately 84,000 clones, roughly 80% observed once, and the top ten hold about 2.7%. This sample is part of a study of OX40 agonist ivuxolimab in advanced cancers. Study-wide background: Ivuxolimab, an agonist antibody against OX40 (CD134), was given to patients. Patients undergoing dose escalation presented with hepatocellular carcinoma, melanoma, renal cell or head and neck cancer.

The rearrangement uses TRBV29-1 and TRBJ1-2; D gene uncertain. The receptor comes from an adult with an advanced solid tumor such as melanoma, head and neck, liver or kidney cancer. This specimen consisted of CD4+ or CD8+ T cells sorted from blood, obtained in a trial of the OX40 agonist ivuxolimab. The CDR3 loop reads CSVEYGARVYTF. The CDR3 DNA follows: TGCAGCGTTGAATATGGAGCAAGGGTCTACACCTTC.